This TCR beta chain appears in the sequencing data of a study of blood T cell repertoires in COVID-19. Whole-study context: The United States, Italy and Spain provided the acute and convalescent COVID-19 samples.

Profiled with immunoSEQ multiplex PCR; TCRdb holds only in-frame clones, not every one. The sample lists about 200,000 clones; about 92% were seen once. CDR1 is SGDLS and CDR2 is YYNGEE in the germline V gene. CDR3 length: 16 residues. The V and J ends lost 1 base and 1 base respectively, with 9 bases between them. The V call is TRBV9, the J call TRBJ2-6, with D tentatively TRBD1 (5 bases). The clonotype comes from a man aged 25 to 45 with acute or convalescent COVID-19. Sequences were obtained from peripheral blood. The CDR3 DNA follows: TGTGCCAGCAGCGTACGAGACAGTTCTGGGGCCAACGTCCTGACTTTC. This sequence encodes CASSVRDSSGANVLTF.